This T cell receptor beta chain was sequenced in a study of patients and donors after allogeneic stem cell transplantation. TCRdb re-derived calls from the RT-PCR reads in MiXCR, one entry per CDR3 protein. This table holds approximately 200,000 distinct CDR3 sequences, 35% to 45% found once. There are 14 residues in the CDR3. The ends were cut back, 4 bases at V and 8 bases at J, with 17 bases in the middle. Germline V gene data show CDR1 as LNHDA and CDR2 as SQIVND (reference sequence). There are many counts of this clonotype. Sequencing input: blood, either unsorted or a sorted T cell fraction (not recorded which). This receptor was taken from a human donor who was either an allogeneic HSCT recipient or a stem cell or donor lymphocyte infusion donor (not recorded which). It is not recorded whose cells these are; they may come from a transplant donor. The chain joins TRBV19 to TRBJ1-1, with D possibly being TRBD1 (6 bases). For the CDR3, the DNA is TGTGCCAGTAGTACTTCTCGCGGACAGACGGAAGCTTTCTTT. It yields the protein CASSTSRGQTEAFF.